These 23 T cell receptor beta chains share one sample of origin, sequenced in a study of shared clonotypes between healthy human individuals. Generated by immunoSEQ multiplex PCR, the TCRdb table keeps only in-frame clones and is missing some. The sample records some 1,400,000 clones, roughly 96% being singletons. Sequencing input: naive CD4+ T cells sorted from blood. Subset in this sample: CD45RA+ positively selected. The receptors were sampled from a man between 25 and 39 years old in good health.

Only one count was recorded for this clone. V usage is TRBV6-1 and J usage is TRBJ1-2, with 8 bases lining up with TRBD1. Germline V gene sequence: CDR1 MNHNS, CDR2 SASEGT. This CDR3 comprises 14 residues. V dropped 4 bases and J dropped 7; count of bases not matched to a gene: 8. This chain's CDR3 is CASSVPQGAFGYTF. The CDR3 DNA is TGTGCCAGCAGTGTGCCCCAGGGGGCCTTTGGCTACACCTTC.

As regards this clone: The identical CDR3 is also encoded by other nucleotide sequences in the sample. The chain recombines TRBV18 with TRBJ2-5; D is ambiguous. Trimming took off 0 bases at V and 4 bases at J, with 9 bases between the two ends. Germline-derived CDR1 and CDR2 are KGHSH and LQKENI. There are 14 residues in the CDR3. CDR3 in DNA: TGTGCCAGCTCACCACCGGGCGGTCGAGAGACCCAGTACTTC. Its protein product is CASSPPGGRETQYF.

The chain recombines TRBV7-9 with TRBJ1-1; D unresolved. CDR3 length: 13 amino acids. The V end lost 1 base, the J end lost 10 bases, and 13 bases lay between the germline ends. CDR1 SEHNR and CDR2 FQNEAQ come from the germline V gene (reference sequence). CDR3 sequence reads: CASSLEVSLAAFF. DNA of the CDR3: TGTGCCAGCAGCTTAGAAGTCAGTTTGGCAGCTTTCTTT.

The rearrangement joins TRBV19 to TRBJ2-7; tentatively, D is TRBD2 (6 bases). CDR1 and CDR2 from the germline V gene are LNHDA and SQIVND (reference sequence). V gave up 8 bases and J gave up 9 bases, with 29 bases separating them. The CDR3 consists of 16 residues. The CDR3 spells CASEPMVGGGAGRQYF. DNA for the CDR3: TGTGCCAGTGAACCCATGGTGGGCGGCGGGGCAGGACGGCAGTACTTC.

This chain connects TRBV30 to TRBJ1-3; D may be TRBD1 (6 bases). V was shortened by 0 bases and J by 4 bases, with 10 bases between the two germline ends. Germline-derived CDR1 and CDR2 are GTSNPN and SVGIG (reference sequence). The CDR3 is made up of 14 amino acids. CDR3 sequence reads: CAWSVWGPGNTIYF. For the CDR3, the DNA is TGTGCCTGGAGTGTATGGGGGCCGGGAAACACCATATATTTT.

V gene TRBV5-1 combines with J gene TRBJ1-2; 7 bases agree with TRBD1. CDR3 length: 12 residues. The germline V gene encodes CDR1 SGHRS and CDR2 YFSETQ. The J segment lost 3 bases and the V segment lost 7 bases, leaving 3 bases of the junction unmatched. CDR3 residues: CASSGTDYGYTF. The CDR3 DNA is TGCGCCAGCTCGGGGACAGACTATGGCTACACCTTC.

The chain joins TRBV4-3 to TRBJ2-3, with 14 bases lining up with TRBD2. This CDR3 contains 19 residues. The V and J ends lost 0 bases and 0 bases, in that order; junction bases with no gene match: 5. The germline V gene has CDR1 LGHNA and CDR2 YSLEER. CDR3 DNA sequence: TGCGCCAGCAGCCAAGAGACTAGCGGGAGGGCCAGGAGCACAGATACGCAGTATTTT. Its translation: CASSQETSGRARSTDTQYF.

The chain combines TRBV7-2 with TRBJ1-4, with 9 bases identical to TRBD1. CDR1 is SGHTA, CDR2 FQGNSA, per germline. Trimming cost V 5 bases and J 11 bases; bases outside gene matches: 6. This CDR3 spans 13 amino acids. CDR3 nucleotides: TGTGCCAGCAGCCGGCCCGGGACAGGGAAACTGTTTTTT. Amino acid sequence: CASSRPGTGKLFF.

The DNA of the CDR3 is TGTGCCAGCAGTCTACCCGATAATATCGGACCAAGGACGGGAGGGAGATACAATGAGCAGTTCTTC. This codes for CASSLPDNIGPRTGGRYNEQFF. The V gene is TRBV28, the J gene TRBJ2-1, with 8 bases identical to TRBD2. V was clipped by 5 bases and J by 4 bases; unmatched bases: 28. The CDR3 runs 22 residues. The V gene's germline CDR1 is MDHEN and CDR2 SYDVKM.

V usage is TRBV5-1 and J usage is TRBJ2-7, with 12 bases aligning to TRBD2. There are 16 residues in the CDR3. Losses at the gene ends were 0 bases for V and 6 bases for J; bases not matched to a gene: 7. Germline CDR1 is SGHRS and CDR2 is YFSETQ. The CDR3 nucleotides read TGCGCCAGCAGCTTGGTTCGACTAGCGGGAGATCCCGAGCAGTACTTC. It yields the protein CASSLVRLAGDPEQYF.

The genes are TRBV18 and TRBJ2-7, with TRBD2 matching over 8 bases. Per germline, CDR1 KGHSH and CDR2 LQKENI. V lost 6 bases, J lost 2 bases, and 9 bases stayed unmatched. The CDR3 spans 15 residues. The CDR3 region has the DNA TGTGCCAGCTCCCTTGGCCTAGCGGGCCCCTACGAGCAGTACTTC. Amino acids: CASSLGLAGPYEQYF.

This clone was found once. The V and J genes are TRBV18 and TRBJ1-2, with TRBD1 identical over 8 bases. Trimming cost V 3 bases and J 8 bases; bases outside gene matches: 14. Germline values: CDR1 KGHSH, CDR2 LQKENI. CDR3 length: 16 amino acids. CDR3 nucleotides: TGTGCCAGCTCACCGAACCGCGACAGGGGTGGAGAAGGCTACACCTTC. The encoded protein is CASSPNRDRGGEGYTF.

The genes are TRBV7-3 and TRBJ2-1; 11 bases fit TRBD2. The germline gives CDR1 SGHTA, CDR2 FQGTGA. V lost 5 bases, J lost 7 bases, and 10 bases stayed unmatched. CDR3 length equals 16 residues. The DNA for the CDR3 is TGTGCCAGCAGCCTAGGTAATAGCGGGAGGGCGAATGAGCAGTTCTTC. Residues: CASSLGNSGRANEQFF.

The V call is TRBV10-1, the J call TRBJ2-7; a weak D match, TRBD1 (6 bases). Germline V gives CDR1 WNHNN, CDR2 SYGVQD (reference sequence). The V and J ends lost 0 bases and 6 bases respectively, with 9 bases between them. The CDR3 sequence is 13 residues long. The CDR3 DNA sequence: TGCGCCAGCAGTGAGTCGGGGGCAACCGAGCAGTACTTC. As protein: CASSESGATEQYF.

This chain joins TRBV7-2 and TRBJ1-1, with 8 nucleotides matching TRBD1. The trim removed 1 base at V and 7 bases at J, leaving 5 bases unmatched. This CDR3 spans 14 amino acids. Germline V gene data show CDR1 as SGHTA and CDR2 as FQGNSA. The CDR3 is CASSLDRGTVEAFF. Written as DNA, the CDR3 is TGTGCCAGCAGCTTAGACAGGGGGACAGTTGAAGCTTTCTTT.

This chain links TRBV2 with TRBJ2-3, with 7 bases aligning to TRBD1. CDR3 length: 13 residues. V lost 3 bases, J lost 5 bases, and 2 bases stayed unmatched. Germline V CDR1 and CDR2: SNHLY, FYNNEI. Here the CDR3 reads CASSDQGVDTQYF. Here the CDR3 DNA reads TGTGCCAGCAGTGACCAGGGGGTAGATACGCAGTATTTT.

This chain links TRBV19 with TRBJ2-1; TRBD1 is a possible D gene (6 bases). Germline lookup yields CDR1 LNHDA and CDR2 SQIVND (reference sequence). Deletions cut 5 bases from V and 5 bases from J, with 10 bases between. CDR3 size: 13 residues. CDR3 loop: CASSPGTNNEQFF. The CDR3 DNA is TGTGCCAGTAGTCCGGGGACAAACAATGAGCAGTTCTTC. Based on the CDR3 plus reference TRBV19 and TRBJ2-1, the full variable domain is DGGITQSPKYLFRKEGQNVTLSCEQNLNHDAMYWYRQDPGQGLRLIYYSQIVNDFQKGDIAEGYSVSREKKESFPLTVTSAQKNPTAFYLCASSPGTNNEQFFGPGTRLTVL.

This clone was seen just once. This sequence joins TRBV4-2 and TRBJ2-6, with D possibly TRBD2 on 6 matching bases. The CDR3 sequence is 18 residues long. Germline V gives CDR1 LGHNA, CDR2 YNFKEQ. V was trimmed by 0 bases and J by 4 bases, leaving 16 bases between them. This CDR3 is CASSQDRASDWGANVLTF. The CDR3 DNA sequence: TGTGCCAGCAGCCAAGATAGGGCTAGCGATTGGGGGGCCAACGTCCTGACTTTC.

The V and J genes are TRBV6-1 and TRBJ1-1; TRBD1 matches at 8 bases. The CDR3 has 14 amino acids. In germline, CDR1 is MNHNS, CDR2 SASEGT. The V and J ends lost 6 bases and 4 bases, in that order; junction bases with no gene match: 7. In DNA, the CDR3 is TGTGCCAGCAGAGAACAGGGGGGGGTCACTGAAGCTTTCTTT. Its translation is CASREQGGVTEAFF.

About this clone: The identical CDR3 is also encoded by other nucleotide sequences in the sample. The chain employs TRBV5-1 and TRBJ1-5; no firm D call. CDR1 SGHRS and CDR2 YFSETQ come from the germline V gene. The CDR3 is 13 residues long. V dropped 4 bases and J dropped 2 bases, with 7 bases sitting between them. The CDR3 DNA reads as TGCGCCAGCAGCCCTGACGGCAATCAGCCCCAGCATTTT. Its translation: CASSPDGNQPQHF.

The rearrangement joins TRBV2 to TRBJ2-7; weak D call: TRBD2 (5 bases). The CDR3 loop spans 14 amino acids. The V end was cut by 4 bases, the J end by 5 bases, with 15 bases between. Germline V CDR1 and CDR2: SNHLY, FYNNEI. The CDR3 DNA is TGTGCCAGCAGTGTCCGACACTCGCGGGACGAGCAGTACTTC. Translating it yields CASSVRHSRDEQYF. The whole variable domain, filled in from reference TRBV2 and TRBJ2-7, reads EPEVTQTPSHQVTQMGQEVILRCVPISNHLYFYWYRQILGQKVEFLVSFYNNEISEKSEIFDDQFSVERPDGSNFTLKIRSTKLEDSAMYFCASSVRHSRDEQYFGPGTRLTVT.

The chain couples TRBV28 to TRBJ2-5, with D hard to call. In germline, CDR1 is MDHEN, CDR2 SYDVKM. Trimming shortened V by 3 bases and J by 6 bases, and 11 bases separated the two germline ends. CDR3 length equals 13 residues. CDR3 sequence: CASSLVSLQTQYF. The CDR3 DNA follows: TGTGCCAGCAGTTTGGTTAGCTTACAGACCCAGTACTTC.

This clone was counted a single time. The gene calls are TRBV4-3 and TRBJ2-7, with D perhaps TRBD2 (7 bases). The CDR3 sequence is 22 residues long. The germline V and J ends were trimmed by 10 bases and 0 bases, with 40 bases remaining between them. Germline assignment: CDR1 LGHNA and CDR2 YSLEER. The CDR3 nucleotides read TGCGCCAAACAGCCAAGCTTTGTAAAAAGGACCTCGTCGGGGGGCCACTCCTACGAGCAGTACTTC. Its translation: CAKQPSFVKRTSSGGHSYEQYF.